This T cell receptor (beta chain) was sequenced for a study of T cell clusters in autoimmune cytopenias. TRB rearrangements were amplified by touch-down multiplex PCR with mixed TRB-A/B primers. TCRdb re-called the multiplex PCR reads; every CDR3 protein appears as one record, without DNA. The sample's table shows fewer than 7,500 distinct CDR3 sequences. This CDR3 is 15 amino acids long. Looked up from germline, CDR1 is LNHNV and CDR2 is YYDKDF (reference sequence). Each sample's input was approximately 270 ng genomic DNA, approximately 37,500 genome equivalents. These same data were also listed under a study on T cell repertoires in aging, cancer and after chemotherapy.

Sequencing input: peripheral blood. The source of this sequence is a human donor in good health. This chain joins TRBV15 and TRBJ2-5; the TCRdb call, TRBD1, lacks DNA for checking. The CDR3 is CATSRERHREETQYF.